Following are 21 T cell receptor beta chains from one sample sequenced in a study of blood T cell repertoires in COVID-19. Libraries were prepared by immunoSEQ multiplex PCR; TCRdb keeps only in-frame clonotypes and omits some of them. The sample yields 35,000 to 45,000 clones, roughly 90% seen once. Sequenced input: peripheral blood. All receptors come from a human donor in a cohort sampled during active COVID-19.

CDR3 amino acids: CARSLKGQDLYEQYF. CDR3 nucleotides: TGTGCCAGAAGCTTGAAGGGACAGGACCTCTACGAGCAGTACTTC. The V call is TRBV5-3, the J call TRBJ2-7; 8 nucleotides align to TRBD1. Being an ORF, TRBV5-3 has a function that is uncertain. V lost 1 base and J lost 3; bases outside the gene matches: 6. The CDR3 covers 15 residues.

The CDR3 nucleotides are TGTGCCAGTAGTATAATCGGAGGGACTAGCGGGGGTGAGCAGTACTTC. Encoded protein: CASSIIGGTSGGEQYF. The chain carries TRBV19 and TRBJ2-7, with TRBD2 matching 14 bases. From germline, CDR1 is LNHDA and CDR2 SQIVND (reference sequence). This CDR3 has 16 amino acids. The V gene end was trimmed by 2 bases and the J gene end by 7 bases; junction bases not matched to a gene: 7.

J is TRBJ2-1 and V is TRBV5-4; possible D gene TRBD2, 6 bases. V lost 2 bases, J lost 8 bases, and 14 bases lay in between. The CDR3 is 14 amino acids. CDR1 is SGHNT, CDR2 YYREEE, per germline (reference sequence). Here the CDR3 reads CASSFYGGLDEQFF. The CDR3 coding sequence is TGTGCCAGCAGCTTCTACGGGGGTCTCGATGAGCAGTTCTTC.

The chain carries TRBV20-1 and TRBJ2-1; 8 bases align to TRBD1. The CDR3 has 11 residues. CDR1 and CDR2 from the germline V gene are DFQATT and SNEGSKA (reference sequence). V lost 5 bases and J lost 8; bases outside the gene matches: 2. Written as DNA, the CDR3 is TGCAGTGCTCGGACAGGGTATGAGCAGTTCTTC. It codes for CSARTGYEQFF.

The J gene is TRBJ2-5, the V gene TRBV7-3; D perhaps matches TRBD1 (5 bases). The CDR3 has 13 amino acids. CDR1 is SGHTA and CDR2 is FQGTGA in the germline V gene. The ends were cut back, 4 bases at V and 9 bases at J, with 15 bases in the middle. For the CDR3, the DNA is TGTGCCAGCAGCTCAGGGTCTCGAAGGCCCCAGTACTTC. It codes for CASSSGSRRPQYF.

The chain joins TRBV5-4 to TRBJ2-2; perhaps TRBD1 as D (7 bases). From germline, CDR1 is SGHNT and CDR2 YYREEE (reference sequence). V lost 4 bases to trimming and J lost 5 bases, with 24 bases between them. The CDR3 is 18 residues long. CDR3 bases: TGTGCCAGCAGCGGGGGTGGAGGGGGCCTTAAGAAGACCGGGGAGCTGTTTTTT. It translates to CASSGGGGGLKKTGELFF. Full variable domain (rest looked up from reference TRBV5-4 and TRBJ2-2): ETGVTQSPTHLIKTRGQQVTLRCSSQSGHNTVSWYQQALGQGPQFIFQYYREEENGRGNFPPRFSGLQFPNYSSELNVNALELDDSALYLCASSGGGGGLKKTGELFFGEGSRLTVL.

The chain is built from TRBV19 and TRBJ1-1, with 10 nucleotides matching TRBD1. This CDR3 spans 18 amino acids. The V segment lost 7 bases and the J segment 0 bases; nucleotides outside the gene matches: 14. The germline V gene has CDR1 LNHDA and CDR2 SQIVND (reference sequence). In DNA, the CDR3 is TGTGCCAGTAATAAGGACGGGACAGGGGCAACTTTGAACACTGAAGCTTTCTTT. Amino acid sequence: CASNKDGTGATLNTEAFF.

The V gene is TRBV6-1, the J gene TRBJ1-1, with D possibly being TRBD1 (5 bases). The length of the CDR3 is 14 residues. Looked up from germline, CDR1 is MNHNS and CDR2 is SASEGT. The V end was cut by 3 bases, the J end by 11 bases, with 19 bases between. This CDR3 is CASSEVQGSLGAFF. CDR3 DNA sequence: TGTGCCAGCAGTGAGGTGCAGGGTTCTTTGGGGGCTTTCTTT.

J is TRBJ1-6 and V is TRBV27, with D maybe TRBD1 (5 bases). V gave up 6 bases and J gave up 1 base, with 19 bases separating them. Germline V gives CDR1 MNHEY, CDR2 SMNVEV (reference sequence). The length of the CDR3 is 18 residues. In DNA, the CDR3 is TGTGCCAGCAGGATTTTGACGGGCGGGGGGTCCTATAATTCACCCCTCCACTTT. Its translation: CASRILTGGGSYNSPLHF.

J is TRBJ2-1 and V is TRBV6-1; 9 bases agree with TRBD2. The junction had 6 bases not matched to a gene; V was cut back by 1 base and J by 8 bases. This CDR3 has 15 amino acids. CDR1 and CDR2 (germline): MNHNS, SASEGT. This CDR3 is CASSEGETSGYEQFF. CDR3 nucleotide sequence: TGTGCCAGCAGTGAAGGGGAGACTAGCGGTTATGAGCAGTTCTTC.

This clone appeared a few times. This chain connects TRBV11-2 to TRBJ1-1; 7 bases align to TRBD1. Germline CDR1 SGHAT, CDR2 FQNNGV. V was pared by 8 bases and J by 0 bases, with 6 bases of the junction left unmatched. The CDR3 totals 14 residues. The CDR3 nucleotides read TGTGCCAGCCGACAGGGCTGGGTGAACACTGAAGCTTTCTTT. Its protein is CASRQGWVNTEAFF.

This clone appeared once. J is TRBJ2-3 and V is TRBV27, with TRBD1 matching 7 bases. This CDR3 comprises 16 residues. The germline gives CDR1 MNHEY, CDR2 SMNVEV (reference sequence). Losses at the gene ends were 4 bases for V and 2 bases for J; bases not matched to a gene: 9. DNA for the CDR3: TGTGCCAGCAGTTCCCTCGGGACAGCAGCCACAGATACGCAGTATTTT. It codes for CASSSLGTAATDTQYF.

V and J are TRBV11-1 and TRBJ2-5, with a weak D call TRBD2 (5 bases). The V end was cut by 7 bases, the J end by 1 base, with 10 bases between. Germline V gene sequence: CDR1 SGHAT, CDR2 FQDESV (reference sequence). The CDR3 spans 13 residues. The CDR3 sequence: CASTPEGQETQYF. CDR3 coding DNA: TGTGCCAGCACCCCTGAGGGCCAAGAGACCCAGTACTTC. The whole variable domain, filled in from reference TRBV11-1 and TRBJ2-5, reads EAEVAQSPRYKITEKSQAVAFWCDPISGHATLYWYRQILGQGPELLVQFQDESVVDDSQLPKDRFSAERLKGVDSTLKIQPAELGDSAMYLCASTPEGQETQYFGPGTRLLVL.

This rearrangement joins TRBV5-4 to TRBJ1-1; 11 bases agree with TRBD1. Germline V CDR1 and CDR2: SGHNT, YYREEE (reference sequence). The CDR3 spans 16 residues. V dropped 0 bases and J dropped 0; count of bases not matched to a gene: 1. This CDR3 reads CASSLGDRGMNTEAFF. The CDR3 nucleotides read TGTGCCAGCAGCTTGGGGGACAGGGGGATGAACACTGAAGCTTTCTTT.

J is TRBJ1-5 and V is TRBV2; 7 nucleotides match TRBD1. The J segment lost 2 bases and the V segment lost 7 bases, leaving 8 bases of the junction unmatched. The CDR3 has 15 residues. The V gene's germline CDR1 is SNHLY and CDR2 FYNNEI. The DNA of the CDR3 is TGTGCCAGCAATAACGGACAGGTAGGCAATCAGCCCCAGCATTTT. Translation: CASNNGQVGNQPQHF.

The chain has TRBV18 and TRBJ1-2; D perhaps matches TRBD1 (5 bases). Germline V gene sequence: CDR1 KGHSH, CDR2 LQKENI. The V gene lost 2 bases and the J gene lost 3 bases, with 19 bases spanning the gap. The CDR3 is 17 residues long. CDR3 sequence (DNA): TGTGCCAGCTCACCATCGGGGACCCGCCGGGGGGACTATGGCTACACCTTC. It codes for CASSPSGTRRGDYGYTF. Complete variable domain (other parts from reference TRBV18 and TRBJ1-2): NAGVMQNPRHLVRRRGQEARLRCSPMKGHSHVYWYRQLPEEGLKFMVYLQKENIIDESGMPKERFSAEFPKEGPSILRIQQVVRGDSAAYFCASSPSGTRRGDYGYTFGSGTRLTVV.

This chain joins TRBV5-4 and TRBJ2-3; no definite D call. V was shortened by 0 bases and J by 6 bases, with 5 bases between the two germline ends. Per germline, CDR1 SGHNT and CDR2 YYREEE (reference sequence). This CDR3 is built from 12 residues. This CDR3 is CASSLVRDTQYF. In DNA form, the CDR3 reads TGTGCCAGCAGCTTGGTCCGGGATACGCAGTATTTT.

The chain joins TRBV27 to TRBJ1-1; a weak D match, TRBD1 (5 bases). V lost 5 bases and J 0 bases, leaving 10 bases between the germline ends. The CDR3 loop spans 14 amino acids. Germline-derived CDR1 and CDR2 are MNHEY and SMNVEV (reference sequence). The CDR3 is CASSLDRMNTEAFF. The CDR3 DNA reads TGTGCCAGCAGTCTCGACAGAATGAACACTGAAGCTTTCTTT.

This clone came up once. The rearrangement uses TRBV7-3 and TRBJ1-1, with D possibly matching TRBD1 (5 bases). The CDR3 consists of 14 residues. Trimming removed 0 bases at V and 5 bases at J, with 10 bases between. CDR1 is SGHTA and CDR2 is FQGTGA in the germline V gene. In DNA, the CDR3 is TGTGCCAGCAGCTTAACGGCAGGGTTTACTGAAGCTTTCTTT. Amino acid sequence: CASSLTAGFTEAFF.

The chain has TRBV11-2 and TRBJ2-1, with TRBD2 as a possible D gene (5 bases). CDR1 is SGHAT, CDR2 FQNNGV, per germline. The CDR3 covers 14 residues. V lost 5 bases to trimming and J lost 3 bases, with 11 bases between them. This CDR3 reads CASSARGNYNEQFF. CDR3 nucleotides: TGTGCCAGCAGCGCCAGAGGGAACTACAATGAGCAGTTCTTC.

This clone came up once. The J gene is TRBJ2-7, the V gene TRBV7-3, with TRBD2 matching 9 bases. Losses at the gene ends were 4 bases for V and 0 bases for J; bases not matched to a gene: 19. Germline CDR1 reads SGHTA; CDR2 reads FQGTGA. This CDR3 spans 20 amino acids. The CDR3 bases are TGTGCCAGCAGCTCACGCGGGGGGGCACCGACCAGCGGTAGCTCCTACGAGCAGTACTTC. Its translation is CASSSRGGAPTSGSSYEQYF.